This T cell receptor beta chain was recorded in a study of OX40 agonist ivuxolimab in advanced cancers. The protocol was immunoSEQ multiplex PCR, while the TCRdb copy is restricted to in-frame clones and leaves out a portion. The sample yields more than 50,000 clones, approximately 81% seen once. Trimming left V 5 bases short and J 8 bases short, with 15 bases between. The CDR3 sequence is 14 residues long. Germline V gives CDR1 MNHEY, CDR2 SVGAGI. This sequence joins TRBV6-5 and TRBJ1-4; D is possibly TRBD1 (5 bases). The specimen was CD4+ or CD8+ T cells sorted from blood, collected in a trial of the OX40 agonist ivuxolimab. This TCR was recovered from an adult with an advanced solid tumor such as melanoma, head and neck, liver or kidney cancer. The CDR3 sequence: CASSAGSRREKLFF. In nucleotides, the CDR3 is TGTGCCAGCAGTGCAGGGTCCCGAAGGGAAAAACTGTTTTTT.